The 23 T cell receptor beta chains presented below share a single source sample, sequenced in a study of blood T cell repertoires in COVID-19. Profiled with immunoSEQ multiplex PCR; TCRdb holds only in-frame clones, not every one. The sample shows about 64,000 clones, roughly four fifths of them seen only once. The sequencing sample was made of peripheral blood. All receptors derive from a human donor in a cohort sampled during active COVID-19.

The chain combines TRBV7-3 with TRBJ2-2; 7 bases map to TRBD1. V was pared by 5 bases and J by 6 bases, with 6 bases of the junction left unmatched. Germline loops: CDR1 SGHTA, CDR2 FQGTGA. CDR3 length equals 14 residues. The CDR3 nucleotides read TGTGCCAGCAGCCTAAACAGGGGAGCCGGGGAGCTGTTTTTT. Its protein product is CASSLNRGAGELFF.

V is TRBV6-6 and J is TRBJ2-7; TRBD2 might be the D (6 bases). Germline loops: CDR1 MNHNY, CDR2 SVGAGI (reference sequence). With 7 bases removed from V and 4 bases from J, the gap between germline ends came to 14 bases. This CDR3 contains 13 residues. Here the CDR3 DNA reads TGTGCCAGCACCAAGGGACTCGGGTACGAGCAGTACTTC. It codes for CASTKGLGYEQYF.

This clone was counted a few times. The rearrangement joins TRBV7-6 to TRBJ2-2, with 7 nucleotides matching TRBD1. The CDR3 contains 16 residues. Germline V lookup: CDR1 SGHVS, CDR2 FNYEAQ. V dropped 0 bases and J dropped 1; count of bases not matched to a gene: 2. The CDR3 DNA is TGTGCCAGCAGCTTAGCGCAGGGGGTGAACACCGGGGAGCTGTTTTTT. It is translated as CASSLAQGVNTGELFF.

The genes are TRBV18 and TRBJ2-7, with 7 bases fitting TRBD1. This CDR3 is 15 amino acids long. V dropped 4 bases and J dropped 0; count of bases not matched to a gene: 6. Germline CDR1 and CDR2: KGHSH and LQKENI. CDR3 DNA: TGTGCCAGCTCACAACCGGGACAGAGCTCCTACGAGCAGTACTTC. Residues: CASSQPGQSSYEQYF.

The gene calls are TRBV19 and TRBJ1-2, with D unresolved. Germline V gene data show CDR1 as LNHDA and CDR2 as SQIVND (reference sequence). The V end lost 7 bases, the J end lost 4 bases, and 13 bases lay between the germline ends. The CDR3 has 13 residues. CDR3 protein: CASTRDVGYGYTF. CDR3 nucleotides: TGTGCCAGTACCCGGGATGTGGGCTATGGCTACACCTTC.

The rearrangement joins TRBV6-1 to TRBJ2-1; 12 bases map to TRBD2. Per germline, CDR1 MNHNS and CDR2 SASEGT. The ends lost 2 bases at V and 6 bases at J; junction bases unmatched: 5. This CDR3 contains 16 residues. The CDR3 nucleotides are TGTGCCAGCAGTGAAAGCCCTAGCGGGAGGGCCAATGAGCAGTTCTTC. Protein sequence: CASSESPSGRANEQFF.

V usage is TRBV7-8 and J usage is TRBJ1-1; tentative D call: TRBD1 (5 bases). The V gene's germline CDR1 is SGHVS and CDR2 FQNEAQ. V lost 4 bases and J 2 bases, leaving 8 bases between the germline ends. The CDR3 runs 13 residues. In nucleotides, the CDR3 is TGTGCCAGCAGCTCAGGGTTTAACACTGAAGCTTTCTTT. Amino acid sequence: CASSSGFNTEAFF.

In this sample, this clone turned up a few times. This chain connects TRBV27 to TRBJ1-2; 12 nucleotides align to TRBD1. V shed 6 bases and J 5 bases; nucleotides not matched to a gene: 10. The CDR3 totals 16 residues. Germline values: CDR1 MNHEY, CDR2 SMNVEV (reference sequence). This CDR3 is CASSPRGQGAKYGYTF. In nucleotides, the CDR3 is TGTGCCAGCAGCCCCAGGGGACAGGGGGCCAAGTATGGCTACACCTTC.

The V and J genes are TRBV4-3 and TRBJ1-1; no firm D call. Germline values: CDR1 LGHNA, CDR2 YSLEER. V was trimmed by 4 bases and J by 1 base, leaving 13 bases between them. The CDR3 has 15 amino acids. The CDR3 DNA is TGCGCCAGCAGCCTCCTCTTGGGCGAGAACACTGAAGCTTTCTTT. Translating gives CASSLLLGENTEAFF.

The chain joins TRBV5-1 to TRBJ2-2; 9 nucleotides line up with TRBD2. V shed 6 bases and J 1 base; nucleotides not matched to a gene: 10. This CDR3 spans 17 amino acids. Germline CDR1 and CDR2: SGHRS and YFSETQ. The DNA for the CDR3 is TGCGCCAGCAACCCCTCGCCTAGCGGGAAGAACACCGGGGAGCTGTTTTTT. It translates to CASNPSPSGKNTGELFF.

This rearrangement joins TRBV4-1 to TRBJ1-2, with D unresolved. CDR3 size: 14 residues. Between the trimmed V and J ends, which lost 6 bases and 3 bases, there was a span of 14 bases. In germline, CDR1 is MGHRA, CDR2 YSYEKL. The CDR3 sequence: CASSPNRQDYGYTF. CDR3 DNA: TGCGCCAGCAGTCCCAACCGGCAGGACTATGGCTACACCTTC.

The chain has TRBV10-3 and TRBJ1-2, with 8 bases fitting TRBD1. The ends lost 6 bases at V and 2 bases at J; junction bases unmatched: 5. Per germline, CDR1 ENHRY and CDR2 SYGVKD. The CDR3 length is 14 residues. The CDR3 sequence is CAIRPTGGNYGYTF. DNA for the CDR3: TGTGCCATCAGGCCAACAGGGGGAAACTATGGCTACACCTTC.

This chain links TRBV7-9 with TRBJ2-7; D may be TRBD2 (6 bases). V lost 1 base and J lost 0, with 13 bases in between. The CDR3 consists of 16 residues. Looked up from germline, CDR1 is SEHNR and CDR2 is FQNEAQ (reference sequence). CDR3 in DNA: TGTGCCAGCAGCTTAGATTTGGGACTGACCTCCTACGAGCAGTACTTC. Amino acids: CASSLDLGLTSYEQYF.

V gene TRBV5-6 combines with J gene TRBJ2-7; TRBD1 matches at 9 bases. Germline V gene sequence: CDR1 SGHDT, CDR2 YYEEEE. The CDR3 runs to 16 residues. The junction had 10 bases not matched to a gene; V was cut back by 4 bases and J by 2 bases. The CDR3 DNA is TGTGCCAGCAGCGTGACCGGGACAGGGAGGACCTACGAGCAGTACTTC. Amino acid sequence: CASSVTGTGRTYEQYF.

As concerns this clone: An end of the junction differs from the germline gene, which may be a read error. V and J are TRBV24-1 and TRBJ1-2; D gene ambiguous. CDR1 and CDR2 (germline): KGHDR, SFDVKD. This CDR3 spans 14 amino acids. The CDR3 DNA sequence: TGTGCCGCCAGTGATTTGGCAGGAAACTATGGCTACACCTTC. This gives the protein CAASDLAGNYGYTF.

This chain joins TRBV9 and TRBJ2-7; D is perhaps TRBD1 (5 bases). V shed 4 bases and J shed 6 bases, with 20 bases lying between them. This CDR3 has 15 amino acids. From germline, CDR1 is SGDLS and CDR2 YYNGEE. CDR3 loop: CASSPRLQGLSEQYF. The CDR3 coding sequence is TGTGCCAGCAGCCCAAGACTTCAGGGTTTAAGCGAGCAGTACTTC.

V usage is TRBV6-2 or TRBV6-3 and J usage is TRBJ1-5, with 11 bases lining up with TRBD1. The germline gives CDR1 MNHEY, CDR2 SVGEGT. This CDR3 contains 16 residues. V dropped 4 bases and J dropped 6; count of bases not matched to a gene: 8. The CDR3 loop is CASSWRRDRGIQPQHF. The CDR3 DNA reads TGTGCCAGCAGTTGGAGGCGGGACAGGGGGATTCAGCCCCAGCATTTT.

CDR3 sequence reads: CASSQGFRQNKETQYF. The CDR3 DNA reads as TGTGCCAGCAGCCAAGGGTTTCGACAGAATAAAGAGACCCAGTACTTC. The V and J genes are TRBV14 and TRBJ2-5, with D possibly matching TRBD1 (5 bases). This CDR3 has 16 residues. The ends were cut back, 1 base at V and 3 bases at J, with 15 bases in the middle. CDR1 is SGHDN, CDR2 FVKESK, per germline. Full variable domain (remainder filled in from reference TRBV14 and TRBJ2-5): EAGVTQFPSHSVIEKGQTVTLRCDPISGHDNLYWYRRVMGKEIKFLLHFVKESKQDESGMPNNRFLAERTGGTYSTLKVQPAELEDSGVYFCASSQGFRQNKETQYFGPGTRLLVL.

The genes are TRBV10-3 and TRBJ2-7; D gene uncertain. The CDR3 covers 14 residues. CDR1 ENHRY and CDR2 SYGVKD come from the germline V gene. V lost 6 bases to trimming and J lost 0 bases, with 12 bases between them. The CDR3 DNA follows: TGTGCCATCAGCCCTACTGAAAGCTCCTACGAGCAGTACTTC. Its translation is CAISPTESSYEQYF.

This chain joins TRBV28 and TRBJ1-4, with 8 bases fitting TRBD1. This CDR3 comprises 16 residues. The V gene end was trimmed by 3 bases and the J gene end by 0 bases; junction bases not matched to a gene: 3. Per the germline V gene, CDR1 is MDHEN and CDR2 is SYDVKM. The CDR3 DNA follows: TGTGCCAGCAGTTTCCAGGGGGCCCCAACTAATGAAAAACTGTTTTTT. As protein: CASSFQGAPTNEKLFF.

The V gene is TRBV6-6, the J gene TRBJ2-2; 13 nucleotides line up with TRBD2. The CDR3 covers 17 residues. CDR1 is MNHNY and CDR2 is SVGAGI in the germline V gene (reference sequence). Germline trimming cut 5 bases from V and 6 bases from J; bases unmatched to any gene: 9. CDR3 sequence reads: CASSRRTSGSVAGELFF. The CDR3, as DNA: TGTGCCAGCAGTCGGCGGACTAGCGGGAGTGTCGCCGGGGAGCTGTTTTTT.

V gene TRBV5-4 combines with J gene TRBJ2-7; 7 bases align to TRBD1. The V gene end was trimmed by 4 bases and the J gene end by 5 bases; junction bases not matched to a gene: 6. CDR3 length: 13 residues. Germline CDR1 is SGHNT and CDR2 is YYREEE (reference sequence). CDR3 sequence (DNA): TGTGCCAGCAGCCGGGGACAGATCGACGAGCAGTACTTC. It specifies CASSRGQIDEQYF.

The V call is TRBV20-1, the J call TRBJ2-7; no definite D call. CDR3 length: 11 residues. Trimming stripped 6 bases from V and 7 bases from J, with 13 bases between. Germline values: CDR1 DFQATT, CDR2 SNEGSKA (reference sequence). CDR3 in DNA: TGCAGTGCAAGGAGAAAACCGGAGCAGTACTTC. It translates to CSARRKPEQYF.